This T cell receptor beta chain originates from a study of cytomegalovirus exposure and HLA in healthy donors (dated by TCRdb to about 2017). Looking at the study overall: An earlier analysis of around 600 of the donors reported roughly 270 Gb of sequence data and some 100 million unique TCR beta sequences from approximately 180 million T cells. The study was designed to test whether signatures of past pathogen exposure could be identified by cataloging public T cell receptors. The study profiled the T cell repertoires of under 850 subjects by immunosequencing and related them to cytomegalovirus serostatus. Roughly 5 DR-DQ haplotypes were handled as single units for association and clustering, since linkage in the cohort was strong. An early release covering more than 500 HLA-typed donors comprised roughly 300 gigabases of sequencing data and 85 million or so unique TCR sequences. In the later analysis, no new phenotypic data were used to find candidate immune exposures; instead, reliance was placed on TCR beta sequences and their occurrence across donors. In a later analysis, previously published TCR beta repertoires from more than 500 donors were re-analyzed and high-resolution HLA genotyping was added so that TCR occurrence patterns could be studied. The genetic ancestry cluster associated with self-reported Caucasian donors included 81% of the roughly 410 genotyped donors. Every discovery cohort repertoire had been produced on one sequencing platform. Donor age, sex, ethnicity and CMV serostatus were compiled together with the repertoire data. Both class I and class II loci were covered by HLA typing, at four-digit resolution. Across about 380 genotyped donors of the cohort, an average of about 220,000 unique TCR beta nucleotide sequences per donor were sequenced, and roughly a sixth of those sequences were non-productive. In an earlier analysis of 587 of the donors, high-throughput TCR beta sequencing was used to judge whether each TCR beta V gene segment behaved as functional or pseudogenic. Typing coverage varied by locus: roughly 629-640 donors for A, B, C, DRB1 and DQB1; some 520 for DQA1; nearly 610 for DPA1; about 450 for DPB1. In addition to the first cohort of roughly 700 subjects, a separate validation cohort of 120 different subjects was used. To predict cytomegalovirus infection status, the study brought together high-throughput TCR immunosequencing, statistical association of individual TCRs with disease status, and machine learning. A later genetic analysis took genome-wide SNP genotypes for about three fifths of the roughly 670 donors and used that subset as a discovery cohort.

In the case of this clone: The target of this receptor is not known. No much larger clone is present one base from it, and per-base qualities are unavailable.

Library preparation employed the immunoSEQ multiplex PCR assay. The multiplex PCR relied on a mix of 60 forward primers for TCR Vbeta segments and 13 reverse primers for TCR Jbeta segments. The CDR3 region of rearranged TCR beta genes was amplified from genomic DNA with a multiplex PCR assay. The amplified TCR beta libraries were sequenced on the Illumina HiSeq System as 87-base-pair reads. The authors processed their data as follows. Across the 600 to 700 repertoires, a later analysis counted 78 million or so unique TCR beta chains, roughly 11 million of which were shared by at least two donors. To remove PCR and sequencing errors, raw reads were error-corrected and collapsed into unique sequences using a nearest-neighbor algorithm that merged closely related sequences. CDR3 sequences were aligned to IMGT reference sequences to assign V, D and J gene segments. For a sequence to be retained, at least a six-nucleotide match to both a V gene segment and a J gene segment was required. Rearrangements were called productive when the CDR3 lacked stop codons and stayed in frame with V and J; all others were non-productive. Following IMGT convention, CDR3 was defined as the stretch from the second conserved V-encoded cysteine up to the conserved J-encoded phenylalanine. In an earlier analysis of around 640 of the donors, sequences lacking an unambiguous match to a single V gene segment were excluded. In an earlier analysis of 450 to 750 of the donors, a V segment was called functional when productive rearrangements were above 56.7%, and segregating when the standard deviation between donors exceeded 5%. A statistical classification framework was built to diagnose cytomegalovirus status from the catalog of TCR beta chain sequences. In a later analysis, TCR nucleotide sequences were compared against IMGT/GENE-DB human TR gene sequences so that V and J genes could be assigned. The TCRdist pipeline was used in a later analysis to assign CDR3 sequences and most-parsimonious VDJ recombination scenarios. In a later analysis, each TCR beta chain was defined by its CDR3 amino acid sequence together with its V-gene family, and reads lacking a unique V-gene family were excluded. In a later analysis, 550 to 650 highly shared, low-generation-probability nucleotide sequences were removed to address suspected cross-contamination and a sequencing artifact. In a later analysis, a clonal expansion index for each public chain was calculated from normalized within-repertoire ranks of inferred template counts. In a later analysis, generation probabilities were computed using a VDJ recombination model fitted to out-of-frame rearrangements, and the results were checked against IGoR. Hypergeometric tests were used in a later analysis to score TCR-TCR, TCR-HLA and TCR-CMV co-occurrence, with a repertoire-size bias correction applied to the TCR pairs. False discovery rates were estimated in a later analysis by permuting HLA or CMV assignments 20 times. In a later analysis, co-occurring TCRs were grouped using DBSCAN, with TCRdist sequence similarity added in when clustering inside HLA-allele-positive subsets. Repertoires with fewer than 30,000 or more than 120,000 public chains were left out of co-occurrence clustering, as were five repertoires with anomalous nucleotide sharing. TCRdb re-hosts the immuneACCESS table, in-frame sequences only. Its copies lack some clones; in the studies checked, an unresolved V gene accounts for under half of them, and the cause for the rest is not known. The V and J calls and clone size come from that table; D and trimming were worked out from the DNA. The sample has over 130,000 clones on record, approximately 79% of them singletons. Of the sample, roughly 6% is held by the ten largest clones.

In total, 600 or so healthy bone marrow donors made up the cohort. At the time of sampling, every cohort member was nominally healthy, though immune exposures that went unrecorded were likely present. The donor tested CMV seropositive, placing the donor among the 290 or so seropositive members of the cohort. A peripheral blood sample was collected from each donor, and TCR beta sequencing was performed on peripheral blood mononuclear cells. The Qiagen DNeasy Blood Extraction Kit was used to extract genomic DNA from the blood cell samples. Overall study outcomes, separate from this receptor: Most TCR sequences were observed very rarely across donors, whereas some public TCRs were present in many individuals. Cytomegalovirus status was reported to be diagnosed by the classifier with high specificity and sensitivity in both the original and validation cohorts. Compared with equally common non-associated chains, HLA-associated TCR beta chains in a later analysis were more clonally expanded and had lower generation probabilities. Linkage disequilibrium might explain the correlated functional status among segregating V segments, but an unknown experimental factor could not be excluded. When HLA alleles, especially DR and DQ, strongly co-occurred, attributing TCR associations to individual alleles was difficult. In a later genetic analysis, a missense DCLRE1C variant was associated with V-gene and J-gene trimming of TCR beta chains, and the association was replicated in an independent cohort. Because counts were too low, some 17 rarely observed V segments, including chromosome 9 orphons, were left out of the earlier analysis of about 620 of the donors. A later analysis found that most CMV-associated TCR beta chains appeared HLA-restricted, with HLA associations seemingly driven largely by CMV exposure. In an earlier analysis of some 550 of the donors, most TCR beta V segments were observed in productive rearrangements about 87% or about 30% of the time, broadly matching IMGT annotations. In a later analysis, the rate of TCR association differed among HLA loci, with DRB1 alleles having the most associated TCRs and HLA-C alleles having the fewest. Several of the top co-occurrence clusters appeared to be linked to parvovirus B19, influenza, CMV and Epstein-Barr virus, according to a later analysis. In vitro tests confirmed that a few of the cytomegalovirus-associated TCR beta chains recognize cytomegalovirus antigens. A cluster of highly shared sequence variants was judged likely to represent a technical artifact of the sequencing pipeline. Presence/absence analyses assumed roughly uniform sequencing depth across donors, an assumption that may not hold. The 87-base-pair reads could not distinguish some IMGT-functional V segments, including TRBV6-2 and TRBV6-3, so those segments were excluded. A further reported finding was that TCR beta sequences accurately predicted the HLA-A and HLA-B alleles for most subjects in the first cohort. Immune exposure information for the cohort was limited to CMV serostatus. A total of some 180 TCR beta chains were listed by the study as associated with cytomegalovirus. The authors suggested that the approach could potentially be generalized to other disease states and immunological phenotypes. Only TCR beta chains were sequenced in this cohort, and the absence of alpha or paired-chain data limited detectable features. Compared with the roughly 700-donor mean, donors in an Asian-associated ancestry cluster had fewer N-insertions in productive TCRs, according to a later genetic analysis. Specific HLA alleles were associated with roughly 16,000 TCR beta sequences at a false discovery rate of 0.05 in a later analysis. Because HLA typing was unavailable for some donors at each locus, only the typed subset was used in association tests.

Looking up the germline V gene yields CDR1 LGHNA and CDR2 YNFKEQ. From the cysteine through the phenylalanine, the CDR3 covers 18 amino acids. Solely the CDR3 DNA is kept, with 54 bases framed from the first base. From V the trimming removes 1 base and from J it removes 5 bases, while the gene matches leave 14 bases of the junction unaccounted for. The sequencing sample was made of PBMCs. The chain links TRBV4-2 with TRBJ2-5; 9 bases in the junction line up with TRBD2. The clonotype was recovered from a man aged 50-60 years in good health and CMV-seropositive. The DNA is as follows: TGTGCCAGCAGCCAAGGCCGGACTAGCGCAACAGAGGGGGAGACCCAGTACTTC. This yields the protein CASSQGRTSATEGETQYF.